The 8 T cell receptor beta chains below all came from one sample that was sequenced in a study of PD-1 blockade in classical Hodgkin lymphoma. Regarding time point: newly diagnosed, previously untreated cHL patient sample. Negative selection with magnetic separation was used to purify CD4+ T cells from thawed PBMCs. Libraries were prepared by immunoSEQ multiplex PCR; TCRdb keeps only in-frame clonotypes and omits some of them. The data show some 35,000 clones, around 89% seen once. Sequencing used CD4+ T cells from blood. Every receptor here comes from a human donor with classical Hodgkin lymphoma.

The gene calls are TRBV5-6 and TRBJ2-7; 7 bases map to TRBD2. The trim removed 3 bases at V and 7 bases at J, leaving 7 bases unmatched. The CDR3 consists of 13 residues. Germline assignment: CDR1 SGHDT and CDR2 YYEEEE. CDR3: CASSSGLVDEQYF. The CDR3 nucleotides are TGTGCCAGCAGCTCCGGACTAGTTGATGAGCAGTACTTC.

This clone was seen a single time. The chain combines TRBV9 with TRBJ2-1; TRBD1 aligns across 8 bases. The V segment lost 4 bases and the J segment 0 bases; nucleotides outside the gene matches: 3. The CDR3 has 15 amino acids. Germline-derived CDR1 and CDR2 are SGDLS and YYNGEE. The CDR3: CASSPTGGSYNEQFF. The DNA of the CDR3 is TGTGCCAGCAGCCCTACAGGGGGCTCCTACAATGAGCAGTTCTTC. Variable domain in full (rest from reference TRBV9 and TRBJ2-1): DSGVTQTPKHLITATGQRVTLRCSPRSGDLSVYWYQQSLDQGLQFLIQYYNGEERAKGNILERFSAQQFPDLHSELNLSSLELGDSALYFCASSPTGGSYNEQFFGPGTRLTVL.

The rearrangement links TRBV18 to TRBJ2-1, with a weak D call TRBD1 (6 bases). The germline V and J ends were trimmed by 4 bases and 10 bases, with 17 bases remaining between them. From germline, CDR1 is KGHSH and CDR2 LQKENI. The CDR3 spans 14 residues. The CDR3 loop is CASSLRTAAGEQFF. CDR3 DNA: TGTGCCAGCTCACTTAGGACAGCGGCAGGGGAGCAGTTCTTC.

The V and J genes are TRBV10-3 and TRBJ1-6; D is undetermined. The germline gives CDR1 ENHRY, CDR2 SYGVKD. V shed 10 bases and J shed 2 bases, with 9 bases lying between them. The CDR3 totals 13 residues. This CDR3 reads CASRKAYNSPLHF. CDR3 DNA: TGTGCCAGCCGGAAGGCCTATAATTCACCCCTCCACTTT.

The chain uses TRBV18 and TRBJ2-7; TRBD2 is a possible D gene (6 bases). Trimming took 6 bases from V and 3 from J, leaving 15 bases between them. CDR1 and CDR2 from the germline V gene are KGHSH and LQKENI. This CDR3 is built from 14 residues. The CDR3 bases are TGTGCCAGCTCCATTACGGGGGTAGGCTACGAGCAGTACTTC. Its protein is CASSITGVGYEQYF.

For the CDR3, the DNA is TGTGCCACCAGCAGAGAAGTAACTATTAGCACAGATACGCAGTATTTT. It translates to CATSREVTISTDTQYF. J is TRBJ2-3 and V is TRBV15; no clear D gene. CDR1 and CDR2 (germline): LNHNV, YYDKDF (reference sequence). The CDR3 totals 16 residues. V was pared by 0 bases and J by 0 bases, with 10 bases between.

The rearrangement links TRBV5-1 to TRBJ2-1; 7 bases line up with TRBD1. V gave up 4 bases and J gave up 3 bases; unmatched junction bases: 4. The germline gives CDR1 SGHRS, CDR2 YFSETQ. CDR3 length equals 14 residues. CDR3 residues: CASSSGQVYNEQFF. The CDR3 coding sequence is TGCGCCAGCAGCAGTGGACAGGTCTACAATGAGCAGTTCTTC.

The chain uses TRBV9 and TRBJ1-1; TRBD1 is a possible D gene (6 bases). From germline, CDR1 is SGDLS and CDR2 YYNGEE. V gave up 0 bases and J gave up 6 bases, with 15 bases separating them. There are 15 residues in the CDR3. CDR3 amino acids: CASSVGGPGEPEAFF. Here the CDR3 DNA reads TGTGCCAGCAGCGTAGGGGGGCCCGGTGAGCCTGAAGCTTTCTTT.